This T cell receptor (beta chain) was recovered during a study of OX40 agonist ivuxolimab in advanced cancers. General study findings and limits: At doses 0.1 to 3.0 mg/kg, CD4+ and CD8+ clones expanded.

TCRdb's copy holds only in-frame clones and misses some; the assay was immunoSEQ multiplex PCR. The repertoire holds roughly 30,000 clones, with roughly 79% as singletons. Concerning this clone itself: Its matching antigen is unknown.

The sequence was collected from an adult with an advanced solid tumor such as melanoma, head and neck, liver or kidney cancer. Sequences were derived from CD4+ or CD8+ T cells sorted from blood, sampled in a trial of the OX40 agonist ivuxolimab.

The CDR3 reads CASSRPYNEQFF. DNA of the CDR3: TGCGCCAGTTCGCGACCCTACAATGAGCAGTTCTTC. The V call is TRBV10-2, the J call TRBJ2-1, with unresolved D. The CDR3 length is 12 residues. With 9 bases removed from V and 2 bases from J, the gap between germline ends came to 8 bases. Germline V gene lookup returns CDR1 WSHSY and CDR2 SAAADI.